A single T cell receptor (beta chain) is shown here with its context. These data are taken from a study of immune characterization of retroperitoneal liposarcoma. TCRdb itself ran the PCR reads through MiXCR, one entry per CDR3 protein. Of fewer than 2,500 distinct CDR3 sequences listed, about 50% are singletons. Unmatched junction bases numbered 3, after V lost 1 base and J lost 3 bases. Germline CDR1 reads SGHTA; CDR2 reads FQGNSA. The CDR3 has 16 residues. The V gene is TRBV7-2, the J gene TRBJ1-5, with 10 bases fitting TRBD1. Sequencing was carried out using tumor tissue. The receptor's source is a female donor with retroperitoneal liposarcoma. The CDR3 spells CASSLVGTGDNQPQHF. The CDR3 DNA reads TGTGCCAGCAGCTTAGTGGGGACAGGGGACAATCAGCCCCAGCATTTT.